The 10 T cell receptor beta chains reported below all come from one sample, sequenced in a study of beta chain features in type 1 diabetes. The study, taken as a whole, reports: Within each of all four CD4+ subsets, Type 1 diabetes patients had TCRB CDR3s that were moderately but significantly shorter.

These receptors lack a known antigen. The isolated RNA, all of it, was reverse transcribed, so expressed TCRB transcripts were what got sequenced. Clones were read by immunoSEQ multiplex PCR, and TCRdb kept only the in-frame ones, dropping some. The sample lists about 150,000 clones, around 10% occurring once. Sequencing input: central memory CD4+ T cells from blood. These receptors were taken from a young man with type 1 diabetes.

This clone was found a few times. CDR3 region: CASSPAGTAGYTF. CDR3 nucleotides: TGTGCCAGCAGTCCGGCTGGGACAGCGGGCTACACCTTC. This sequence joins TRBV6-6 and TRBJ1-2; 7 bases fit TRBD1. This CDR3 comprises 13 residues. V lost 5 bases to trimming and J lost 8 bases; unmatched junction nucleotides: 8. CDR1 and CDR2 from the germline V gene are MNHNY and SVGAGI (reference sequence).

The gene calls are TRBV10-3 and TRBJ2-3, with D possibly matching TRBD2 (7 bases). CDR1 is ENHRY, CDR2 SYGVKD, per germline. The CDR3 is 16 residues long. V gave up 6 bases and J gave up 0 bases, with 16 bases separating them. CDR3 sequence: CAISGGRTPSTDTQYF. The DNA for the CDR3 is TGTGCCATCAGCGGGGGGCGGACTCCCAGCACAGATACGCAGTATTTT.

This rearrangement joins TRBV28 to TRBJ2-7, with TRBD1 identical over 7 bases. The CDR3 runs to 14 residues. Germline V gene sequence: CDR1 MDHEN, CDR2 SYDVKM. The V and J ends lost 5 bases and 3 bases, in that order; junction bases with no gene match: 7. The CDR3 sequence: CASSLGQERYEQYF. CDR3 sequence (DNA): TGTGCCAGCAGTCTTGGACAGGAACGCTACGAGCAGTACTTC.

This sequence joins TRBV2 and TRBJ1-4, with D possibly TRBD1 on 5 matching bases. Germline V gene lookup returns CDR1 SNHLY and CDR2 FYNNEI. V shed 4 bases and J shed 1 base, with 10 bases lying between them. This CDR3 spans 15 amino acids. Here the CDR3 reads CASSGTHGTNEKLFF. The DNA for the CDR3 is TGTGCCAGCAGTGGGACACATGGAACTAATGAAAAACTGTTTTTT. The full variable domain, in which reference TRBV2 and TRBJ1-4 provide the parts outside the CDR3, is EPEVTQTPSHQVTQMGQEVILRCVPISNHLYFYWYRQILGQKVEFLVSFYNNEISEKSEIFDDQFSVERPDGSNFTLKIRSTKLEDSAMYFCASSGTHGTNEKLFFGSGTQLSVL.

The J gene is TRBJ2-7, the V gene TRBV2; 9 bases are shared with TRBD2. Germline CDR1 SNHLY, CDR2 FYNNEI. With V trimmed by 3 bases and J by 0 bases, 9 bases remained unmatched. The CDR3 has 17 residues. The CDR3 DNA follows: TGTGCCAGCAGTGAGCGGGGGGGAGGTAGGAGCTCCTACGAGCAGTACTTC. It translates to CASSERGGGRSSYEQYF.

The chain links TRBV4-3 to TRBJ1-1; 9 bases are a match to TRBD1. The CDR3 is made up of 15 amino acids. CDR1 is LGHNA and CDR2 is YSLEER in the germline V gene. V was clipped by 4 bases and J by 5 bases; unmatched bases: 8. The DNA of the CDR3 is TGCGCCAGCAGCCTAATGGGACAGGGAAGGACTGAAGCTTTCTTT. As protein: CASSLMGQGRTEAFF.

The sample holds a few counts of this clone. The chain recombines TRBV7-2 with TRBJ1-5, with D perhaps matching TRBD1 (5 bases). The V gene's germline CDR1 is SGHTA and CDR2 FQGNSA. V lost 4 bases and J lost 12, with 19 bases in between. CDR3 length: 14 amino acids. The DNA for the CDR3 is TGTGCCAGCAGCTCCCGAGGCGGGGACGACATCCAGCATTTT. Encoded protein: CASSSRGGDDIQHF.

The chain has TRBV6-7 and TRBJ2-3, with D possibly matching TRBD2 (6 bases). TRBV6-7 is noted as an ORF with a role that remains uncertain. The CDR3 consists of 15 residues. V lost 2 bases to trimming and J lost 5 bases, with 14 bases between them. For the CDR3, the DNA is TGTGCCAGCAGTTACGAGCGGGCCAAGGTAGATACGCAGTATTTT. Residues: CASSYERAKVDTQYF.

This clone showed up just a few times. The genes are TRBV18 and TRBJ1-1; 8 nucleotides line up with TRBD1. Germline V gives CDR1 KGHSH, CDR2 LQKENI. The CDR3 extends over 14 amino acids. V was pared by 6 bases and J by 1 base, with 4 bases of the junction left unmatched. The CDR3 nucleotides are TGTGCCAGCTCGGCGACAGGGGAGAACACTGAAGCTTTCTTT. This codes for CASSATGENTEAFF.

This clone was seen a few times. V usage is TRBV6-5 and J usage is TRBJ2-1; D might be TRBD2 (5 bases). Deletions cut 6 bases from V and 10 bases from J, with 22 bases between. The CDR3 spans 15 residues. Per the germline V gene, CDR1 is MNHEY and CDR2 is SVGAGI. The DNA of the CDR3 is TGTGCCAGCAGCGCCGTAACTATTAGCGTTGGCGAGCAGTTCTTC. Protein: CASSAVTISVGEQFF.